These 5 T cell receptor beta chains were all obtained from the same sample, sequenced in a study of cytomegalovirus exposure and HLA in healthy donors. Generated by immunoSEQ multiplex PCR, the TCRdb table keeps only in-frame clones and is missing some. The table has roughly 56,000 clones, 75% to 95% seen once. Specimen: PBMCs. Receptor source: a woman aged 25 to 39 in good health and CMV-seronegative.

This chain connects TRBV6-5 to TRBJ2-5; 7 bases are shared with TRBD1. The CDR3 has 14 residues. Germline V lookup: CDR1 MNHEY, CDR2 SVGAGI. V shed 8 bases, J shed 2 bases, and the junction held 8 bases outside the gene matches. CDR3 nucleotide sequence: TGTGCCAGCCGACGGACAGGACAGCAAGAGACCCAGTACTTC. Protein: CASRRTGQQETQYF.

J is TRBJ2-6 and V is TRBV5-6, with 10 bases fitting TRBD1. CDR3 length: 17 amino acids. J gave up 1 base and V 4 bases, and 5 bases lay outside the gene matches. Germline CDR1 and CDR2: SGHDT and YYEEEE. The CDR3 region is CASSPGQGSSGANVLTF. The CDR3 region has the DNA TGTGCCAGCAGCCCGGGACAGGGGTCGTCTGGGGCCAACGTCCTGACTTTC.

Comment on this clone: Other DNA sequences in this specimen translate into the identical CDR3. The V and J genes are TRBV5-6 and TRBJ2-7; 9 bases agree with TRBD2. The CDR3 is 15 amino acids. The V and J ends lost 5 bases and 0 bases, in that order; junction bases with no gene match: 6. The germline V gene encodes CDR1 SGHDT and CDR2 YYEEEE. The CDR3 DNA follows: TGTGCCAGCAGTTGGCTAGCGGGGAGCTCCTACGAGCAGTACTTC. This gives the protein CASSWLAGSSYEQYF.

The chain is built from TRBV19 and TRBJ1-1, with D perhaps matching TRBD1 (5 bases). The ends were cut back, 8 bases at V and 4 bases at J, with 17 bases in the middle. Germline assignment: CDR1 LNHDA and CDR2 SQIVND (reference sequence). This CDR3 has 14 residues. In DNA form, the CDR3 reads TGTGCCAGTGGTCTTCAGGGAGGTGGCACTGAAGCTTTCTTT. Translating it yields CASGLQGGGTEAFF. The variable domain in full, with the rest retrieved from reference TRBV19 and TRBJ1-1, is DGGITQSPKYLFRKEGQNVTLSCEQNLNHDAMYWYRQDPGQGLRLIYYSQIVNDFQKGDIAEGYSVSREKKESFPLTVTSAQKNPTAFYLCASGLQGGGTEAFFGQGTRLTVV.

The rearrangement joins TRBV30 to TRBJ2-7, with 10 positions matching TRBD2. V trimming: 0 bases; J trimming: 7 bases; junction bases outside the gene matches: 6. CDR3 size: 14 residues. Germline CDR1 GTSNPN, CDR2 SVGIG (reference sequence). This CDR3 reads CAWSVLQLAGEQYF. CDR3 coding DNA: TGTGCCTGGAGTGTTCTCCAACTAGCGGGGGAGCAGTACTTC. Full variable domain (remainder filled in from reference TRBV30 and TRBJ2-7): SQTIHQWPATLVQPVGSPLSLECTVEGTSNPNLYWYRQAAGRGLQLLFYSVGIGQISSEVPQNLSASRPQDRQFILSSKKLLLSDSGFYLCAWSVLQLAGEQYFGPGTRLTVT.